The 26 T cell receptor beta chains below come from one sample, sequenced in a study of long-term antiretroviral therapy in people with HIV. The run of the v3.0 immunoSEQ assay was at survey level. TCRdb's table, derived via immunoSEQ multiplex PCR, lists solely in-frame clones and lacks some. The table lists about 30,000 clones, over 75% of them singletons, with about a tenth in the top ten. The starting material was unsorted PBMCs, obtained 1.5 years before starting antiretroviral therapy. All receptors come from a man between 18 and 35 years old with HIV.

The chain is built from TRBV5-5 and TRBJ1-2; 7 bases agree with TRBD1. Looked up from germline, CDR1 is SGHKS and CDR2 is YYEKEE (reference sequence). This CDR3 region has 14 residues. With 3 bases clipped from V and 7 bases from J, the junction kept 9 bases outside the gene matches. The CDR3 nucleotides read TGTGCCAGCAGCTGGACGCTGACAGGGCCTGGCTACACCTTC. Translating gives CASSWTLTGPGYTF.

The V and J genes are TRBV7-6 and TRBJ2-3; a possible D gene is TRBD1 (5 bases). Between the trimmed V and J ends, which lost 5 bases and 0 bases, there was a span of 15 bases. Germline V gives CDR1 SGHVS, CDR2 FNYEAQ. The CDR3 extends over 16 amino acids. In DNA, the CDR3 is TGTGCCAGCAGCGCCAGGGCTTCTACTAGCACAGATACGCAGTATTTT. Translating gives CASSARASTSTDTQYF. The full variable domain, in which reference TRBV7-6 and TRBJ2-3 provide the parts outside the CDR3, is GAGVSQSPRYKVTKRGQDVALRCDPISGHVSLYWYRQALGQGPEFLTYFNYEAQQDKSGLPNDRFSAERPEGSISTLTIQRTEQRDSAMYRCASSARASTSTDTQYFGPGTRLTVL.

This clone was detected only a few times. The chain has TRBV5-1 and TRBJ2-7, with D unclear. CDR1 and CDR2 (germline): SGHRS, YFSETQ. V lost 5 bases and J 1 base, leaving 4 bases between the germline ends. The CDR3 loop spans 11 amino acids. This chain's CDR3 is CASRESYEQYF. The CDR3, as DNA: TGCGCCAGCAGAGAGTCCTACGAGCAGTACTTC.

The gene calls are TRBV30 and TRBJ2-4; D not certain. From germline, CDR1 is GTSNPN and CDR2 SVGIG (reference sequence). This CDR3 spans 15 amino acids. The V end lost 2 bases, the J end lost 0 bases, and 11 bases lay between the germline ends. The CDR3, as DNA: TGTGCCTGGAGTCAAGGATCTGTAGCCAAAAACATTCAGTACTTC. Its translation is CAWSQGSVAKNIQYF.

The chain has TRBV11-2 and TRBJ2-3; 9 positions match TRBD1. Germline V gives CDR1 SGHAT, CDR2 FQNNGV. V lost 4 bases to trimming and J lost 2 bases; unmatched junction nucleotides: 4. The CDR3 loop spans 15 amino acids. The CDR3 is CASSSGQGNTDTQYF. Here the CDR3 DNA reads TGTGCCAGCAGCTCCGGACAGGGGAACACAGATACGCAGTATTTT. The entire variable domain, with the rest obtained from reference TRBV11-2 and TRBJ2-3, is as follows: EAGVAQSPRYKIIEKRQSVAFWCNPISGHATLYWYQQILGQGPKLLIQFQNNGVVDDSQLPKDRFSAERLKGVDSTLKIQPAKLEDSAVYLCASSSGQGNTDTQYFGPGTRLTVL.

This chain connects TRBV7-2 to TRBJ2-5, with 11 positions matching TRBD2. Germline CDR1 SGHTA, CDR2 FQGNSA. J gave up 2 bases and V 5 bases, and 4 bases lay outside the gene matches. This CDR3 is 15 amino acids long. The CDR3 loop reads CASSASGGPQETQYF. CDR3 nucleotides: TGTGCCAGCAGCGCTAGCGGGGGGCCACAAGAGACCCAGTACTTC.

This rearrangement joins TRBV30 to TRBJ1-1; 7 positions match TRBD1. Germline CDR1 reads GTSNPN; CDR2 reads SVGIG (reference sequence). Trimming removed 2 bases from V and 12 bases from J; junction bases left unmatched: 6. The length of the CDR3 is 11 residues. CDR3 region: CAWSFPTGTFF. DNA for the CDR3: TGTGCCTGGAGTTTCCCGACAGGGACTTTCTTT.

The V and J genes are TRBV18 and TRBJ2-7, with D perhaps TRBD2 (6 bases). Germline V CDR1 and CDR2: KGHSH, LQKENI. Trimming left V 3 bases short and J 1 base short, with 13 bases between. The CDR3 is made up of 15 amino acids. The CDR3 DNA reads as TGTGCCAGCTCACCCCCCTCCGGGGGATCCTACGAGCAGTACTTC. Protein: CASSPPSGGSYEQYF.

This chain uses TRBV7-6 with TRBJ2-6, with D possibly matching TRBD1 (6 bases). V was pared by 8 bases and J by 0 bases, with 14 bases between. There are 16 residues in the CDR3. Germline loops: CDR1 SGHVS, CDR2 FNYEAQ. The CDR3: CASGNRAHSGANVLTF. As DNA, the CDR3 is TGTGCCAGCGGGAACAGGGCTCACTCTGGGGCCAACGTCCTGACTTTC. Full variable domain (missing parts from reference TRBV7-6 and TRBJ2-6): GAGVSQSPRYKVTKRGQDVALRCDPISGHVSLYWYRQALGQGPEFLTYFNYEAQQDKSGLPNDRFSAERPEGSISTLTIQRTEQRDSAMYRCASGNRAHSGANVLTFGAGSRLTVL.

The chain links TRBV18 to TRBJ1-5; D remains ambiguous. The CDR3 contains 13 residues. From germline, CDR1 is KGHSH and CDR2 LQKENI. V was shortened by 10 bases and J by 0 bases, with 10 bases between the two germline ends. The CDR3 coding sequence is TGTGCCACCGCCGAGGATAGCAATCAGCCCCAGCATTTT. It specifies CATAEDSNQPQHF.

V gene TRBV4-1 combines with J gene TRBJ1-6; 9 nucleotides match TRBD1. The junction had 4 bases not matched to a gene; V was cut back by 3 bases and J by 10 bases. CDR3 length: 14 residues. Germline CDR1 MGHRA, CDR2 YSYEKL. CDR3 in amino acids: CASSQGTGSSPLHF. The CDR3 region has the DNA TGCGCCAGCAGCCAGGGGACAGGGAGCTCACCCCTCCACTTT.

The chain couples TRBV5-6 to TRBJ1-1; D remains ambiguous. Trimming cost V 2 bases and J 0 bases, with 8 bases left between them. Per the germline V gene, CDR1 is SGHDT and CDR2 is YYEEEE. CDR3 length: 14 amino acids. The CDR3 DNA sequence: TGTGCCAGCAGCTTAAATAGACTGAACACTGAAGCTTTCTTT. Amino acids: CASSLNRLNTEAFF.

This rearrangement joins TRBV7-2 to TRBJ2-5; 7 positions match TRBD1. The CDR3 runs to 16 residues. Losses at the gene ends were 3 bases for V and 0 bases for J; bases not matched to a gene: 7. Germline V gene data show CDR1 as SGHTA and CDR2 as FQGNSA. CDR3 protein: CASSLKGAKYQETQYF. DNA for the CDR3: TGTGCCAGCAGCTTGAAGGGGGCAAAGTACCAAGAGACCCAGTACTTC. Drawing the rest from reference TRBV7-2 and TRBJ2-5, the complete variable domain is GAGVSQSPSNKVTEKGKDVELRCDPISGHTALYWYRQSLGQGLEFLIYFQGNSAPDKSGLPSDRFSAERTGGSVSTLTIQRTQQEDSAVYLCASSLKGAKYQETQYFGPGTRLLVL.

The chain combines TRBV7-2 with TRBJ2-5; D unclear. Germline V lookup: CDR1 SGHTA, CDR2 FQGNSA. This CDR3 region has 15 residues. V dropped 1 base and J dropped 0 bases, with 9 bases sitting between them. For the CDR3, the DNA is TGTGCCAGCAGCTTAGTGGGCAGTTACCAAGAGACCCAGTACTTC. Translated, it gives CASSLVGSYQETQYF.

This clone came up a few times. The chain carries TRBV19 and TRBJ2-7; 14 bases align to TRBD2. Germline CDR1 is LNHDA and CDR2 is SQIVND (reference sequence). Losses at the gene ends were 6 bases for V and 2 bases for J; bases not matched to a gene: 9. CDR3 size: 17 residues. This CDR3 is CASSRGLAGVWAYEQYF. The CDR3 coding sequence is TGTGCCAGTAGCAGGGGACTAGCGGGAGTTTGGGCCTACGAGCAGTACTTC.

The chain couples TRBV6-1 to TRBJ1-2; D not resolved. In germline, CDR1 is MNHNS, CDR2 SASEGT. Trimming removed 3 bases from V and 5 bases from J, with 13 bases in between. CDR3 length equals 14 residues. This CDR3 is CASSDHTGRYGYTF. In nucleotides, the CDR3 is TGTGCCAGCAGTGACCACACGGGGAGGTATGGCTACACCTTC.

V is TRBV7-3 and J is TRBJ2-2; 11 bases are shared with TRBD2. The CDR3 is made up of 16 amino acids. The trim removed 5 bases at V and 3 bases at J, leaving 5 bases unmatched. CDR1 is SGHTA and CDR2 is FQGTGA in the germline V gene. In DNA, the CDR3 is TGTGCCAGCAGCCTTCTAGCGGGAGGCGACACCGGGGAGCTGTTTTTT. As protein: CASSLLAGGDTGELFF.

This sequence joins TRBV7-9 and TRBJ2-1; D tentatively fits TRBD1 or TRBD2 (6 bases each). The V end was cut by 5 bases, the J end by 7 bases, with 21 bases between. This CDR3 is built from 16 residues. Per germline, CDR1 SEHNR and CDR2 FQNEAQ (reference sequence). The CDR3 DNA reads as TGTGCCAGCAGCCCACTTACGGGGGCCTCCGCGAATGAGCAGTTCTTC. Amino acids: CASSPLTGASANEQFF.

A remark on this clone: This sample includes further DNA sequences coding for the same CDR3. J is TRBJ1-5 and V is TRBV19, with D unclear. Germline loops: CDR1 LNHDA, CDR2 SQIVND (reference sequence). The CDR3 has 14 amino acids. Trimming shortened V by 3 bases and J by 3 bases, and 9 bases separated the two germline ends. This chain's CDR3 is CASSIIGTNQPQHF. The CDR3 region has the DNA TGTGCCAGTAGTATCATCGGCACCAATCAGCCCCAGCATTTT.

The V call is TRBV29-1, the J call TRBJ2-7; no reliable D call. Germline V gene lookup returns CDR1 SQVTM and CDR2 ANQGSEA. Trimming stripped 4 bases from V and 3 bases from J, with 13 bases between. CDR3 length: 13 amino acids. The CDR3 region is CSVGENTYYEQYF. The CDR3 nucleotides are TGCAGCGTTGGGGAAAACACCTACTACGAGCAGTACTTC.

The rearrangement joins TRBV28 to TRBJ2-1; a weak D match, TRBD2 (6 bases). V lost 6 bases to trimming and J lost 8 bases, with 11 bases between them. The CDR3 is 12 residues long. The germline CDR1 and CDR2 sequences are MDHEN and SYDVKM. This CDR3 reads CASSLGGYEQFF. Written as DNA, the CDR3 is TGTGCCAGCAGCCTTGGGGGGTATGAGCAGTTCTTC.

The genes are TRBV9 and TRBJ1-2; no reliable D call. Trimming shortened V by 3 bases and J by 5 bases, and 20 bases separated the two germline ends. Germline V gene data show CDR1 as SGDLS and CDR2 as YYNGEE. This CDR3 comprises 16 residues. The CDR3 nucleotides are TGTGCCAGCAGCGACCACATAGATGCGACACTGTATGGCTACACCTTC. Amino acids: CASSDHIDATLYGYTF.

This clone was counted a few times. The sample carries other DNA sequences with the same CDR3. The V gene is TRBV7-8, the J gene TRBJ2-7; 9 positions match TRBD2. Germline-derived CDR1 and CDR2 are SGHVS and FQNEAQ. The CDR3 contains 16 residues. V was pared by 1 base and J by 4 bases, with 8 bases of the junction left unmatched. CDR3 sequence (DNA): TGTGCCAGCAGCTTAGGTAGTAGCGGGAGCTTTTACGAGCAGTACTTC. Residues: CASSLGSSGSFYEQYF.

The V gene is TRBV7-9, the J gene TRBJ1-2; TRBD1 matches 7 bases. This CDR3 has 15 amino acids. The germline V gene has CDR1 SEHNR and CDR2 FQNEAQ (reference sequence). The V gene end was trimmed by 5 bases and the J gene end by 2 bases; junction bases not matched to a gene: 8. The CDR3 reads CASSPNGDRNYGYTF. Here the CDR3 DNA reads TGTGCCAGCAGCCCCAATGGGGACAGAAACTATGGCTACACCTTC.

The genes are TRBV18 and TRBJ2-7; no definite D call. V lost 4 bases and J lost 0, with 13 bases in between. CDR1 is KGHSH and CDR2 is LQKENI in the germline V gene. The CDR3 totals 15 residues. The CDR3: CASSRRAYYSYEQYF. Here the CDR3 DNA reads TGTGCCAGCTCACGACGCGCATATTACTCCTACGAGCAGTACTTC.

The chain employs TRBV27 and TRBJ2-3; D is unresolved. This CDR3 comprises 16 residues. Germline V gene lookup returns CDR1 MNHEY and CDR2 SMNVEV (reference sequence). V was shortened by 1 base and J by 3 bases, with 14 bases between the two germline ends. CDR3 amino acids: CASSLFFGFTTDTQYF. Here the CDR3 DNA reads TGTGCCAGCAGTTTATTTTTCGGATTTACTACAGATACGCAGTATTTT.